This T cell receptor (beta chain) is drawn from a study of blood T cell repertoires in COVID-19 (dated by TCRdb to about 2020). Turning to the overall study: The collaborator samples originated in the United States, Italy and Spain and spanned the acute and convalescent phases of COVID-19. Samples came from the ongoing ImmuneRACE study (first 160 participants) plus 1,254 subjects from 6 global collaborators. Deeply sampled blood TCRbeta repertoires from subjects exposed to, actively infected with, or recovered from COVID-19 were included in the dataset. Nearly every sample came with metadata listing a de-identified subject ID, COVID-19 status, age in years and sex. HLA class I and class II types, where available, came from metadata supplied by the sample provider rather than from assay-based typing. The repertoires were released in a freely available public database meant as a resource for research on the immune response to SARS-CoV-2. The prospective study material was composed of cDNA or gDNA derived from T cells, B-cell-depleted T cells, or PBMCs.

What the work shows at the level of the full study, not this receptor alone: How much clinical and demographic metadata was included differed by source and by participant, and the metadata was provided uncurated.

At one collaborating source in Seattle, patients were enrolled during active infection and were followed longitudinally through the course of disease. Whole blood was collected in K2EDTA tubes by collaborating institutions according to the institutions' own protocols. For TCRbeta analysis, collaborator samples were shipped as frozen whole blood, as isolated PBMCs, or as DNA extracted from either sample type. About this clone: Its antigen is unknown. Nothing much larger sits one base from this clone, and base qualities are not available.

TCRbeta CDR3 regions were amplified from genomic DNA by means of the immunoSEQ Assay, a bias-controlled multiplex PCR. Regarding the original processing steps: Nucleated cell counts per sample were estimated from amplification of reference gene primers within the assay. To quantify the absolute abundance of each unique TCRbeta CDR3 rearrangement, sequence reads were collapsed and filtered. Productive Simpson clonality was computed per sample as the square root of Simpson's diversity index over productive rearrangements. The table was pulled from immuneACCESS by TCRdb, which kept in-frame rearrangements only. Such tables lose some clones; where checked, under half of the loss comes from unresolved V genes, and the rest has no known cause. The DNA gave D and trimming, while V, J and clone size come from that table. Here the sample has around 210,000 clones; 85% occur a single time. The top ten clonotypes cover 5% to 6.5% of the sample.

V is cut by 3 bases and J by 5 bases, and the space between the germline ends is 28 bases. The cysteine opens and the phenylalanine closes a CDR3 of 20 amino acids. CDR3 DNA is the only sequence kept; it has 60 bases, read in frame from the first base. Sequencing was carried out using peripheral blood. The receptor was isolated from a middle-aged man with COVID-19, enrolled during active disease. This sequence uses TRBV23-1 and TRBJ2-2; the D gene is possibly TRBD1, with 6 bases matching. TRBV23-1 is marked as an open reading frame, function uncertain. The CDR3 loop reads CASSQPGSRTGYLVTGELFF. The bases read TGCGCCAGCAGTCAGCCGGGGAGCCGCACAGGGTATTTAGTGACCGGGGAGCTGTTTTTT.